One and the same sample provided the 27 T cell receptor beta chains below, sequenced in a study of cytomegalovirus exposure and HLA in healthy donors. Profiling relied on immunoSEQ multiplex PCR, and the TCRdb table lists in-frame clones only, not all of them. This table has 110,000 or so clones, around 88% appearing once. Sequencing used PBMCs. The receptors here all came from a man younger than 35 in good health and CMV-seronegative.

This rearrangement joins TRBV5-6 to TRBJ2-7; a possible D gene is TRBD2 (5 bases). The germline V and J ends were trimmed by 3 bases and 1 base, with 11 bases remaining between them. This CDR3 spans 14 amino acids. Germline lookup yields CDR1 SGHDT and CDR2 YYEEEE. This CDR3 is CASSSGIGSYEQYF. CDR3 nucleotide sequence: TGTGCCAGCAGCTCGGGGATTGGGTCCTACGAGCAGTACTTC. The variable domain in full, with the rest retrieved from reference TRBV5-6 and TRBJ2-7, is DAGVTQSPTHLIKTRGQQVTLRCSPKSGHDTVSWYQQALGQGPQFIFQYYEEEERQRGNFPDRFSGHQFPNYSSELNVNALLLGDSALYLCASSSGIGSYEQYFGPGTRLTVT.

This clone was detected once. The chain uses TRBV2 and TRBJ1-2, with 7 bases lining up with TRBD1. Unmatched junction bases numbered 14, after V lost 7 bases and J lost 0 bases. The CDR3 runs 17 residues. CDR1 is SNHLY, CDR2 FYNNEI, per germline. The CDR3 coding sequence is TGTGCCAGCACCTACCCGGACAGGAGCGACCCTAACTATGGCTACACCTTC. It translates to CASTYPDRSDPNYGYTF.

The chain carries TRBV5-6 and TRBJ1-2, with 9 bases fitting TRBD1. The germline gives CDR1 SGHDT, CDR2 YYEEEE. The V segment lost 2 bases and the J segment 8 bases; nucleotides outside the gene matches: 7. The CDR3 runs to 14 residues. The CDR3 DNA is TGTGCCAGCAGCTTCGAACAGGGGGCAGACGGCTACACCTTC. Translating gives CASSFEQGADGYTF.

The gene calls are TRBV5-6 and TRBJ2-7, with D possibly TRBD2 on 6 matching bases. Germline-derived CDR1 and CDR2 are SGHDT and YYEEEE. The CDR3 loop spans 14 amino acids. Trimming removed 2 bases at V and 2 bases at J, with 11 bases between. CDR3 in DNA: TGTGCCAGCAGCTTAGGCGGGGCGACCTACGAGCAGTACTTC. This codes for CASSLGGATYEQYF.

This clone was counted between two and nine times. The chain is built from TRBV12-2 and TRBJ2-5; the tabulated D call, TRBD2, remains unverified against the DNA. TRBV12-2 is described as a pseudogene. The CDR3 has 15 residues. This CDR3 is CASRSNRDSQETQYF. CDR3 nucleotide sequence: TGTGCAAGTCGCTCTAATCGGGACTCTCAAGAGACCCAGTACTTC.

The chain couples TRBV7-9 to TRBJ1-4; D is possibly TRBD1 (6 bases). This CDR3 is built from 15 residues. From germline, CDR1 is SEHNR and CDR2 FQNEAQ (reference sequence). V was pared by 5 bases and J by 5 bases, with 15 bases between. The CDR3 loop is CASSLGGQLNEKLFF. The DNA for the CDR3 is TGTGCCAGCAGCCTAGGCGGACAGTTAAATGAAAAACTGTTTTTT.

This chain links TRBV5-1 with TRBJ2-5, with 8 bases matching TRBD2. J gave up 4 bases and V 6 bases, and 5 bases lay outside the gene matches. The germline CDR1 and CDR2 sequences are SGHRS and YFSETQ. The CDR3 loop spans 13 amino acids. CDR3 nucleotide sequence: TGCGCCAGCATGACGGGAGGGCTAGAGACCCAGTACTTC. Its protein is CASMTGGLETQYF. Together with reference TRBV5-1 and TRBJ2-5, the CDR3 gives the full variable domain: KAGVTQTPRYLIKTRGQQVTLSCSPISGHRSVSWYQQTPGQGLQFLFEYFSETQRNKGNFPGRFSGRQFSNSRSEMNVSTLELGDSALYLCASMTGGLETQYFGPGTRLLVL.

The chain recombines TRBV30 with TRBJ2-2, with D possibly being TRBD2 (5 bases). Germline V gives CDR1 GTSNPN, CDR2 SVGIG (reference sequence). V shed 0 bases and J shed 5 bases, with 13 bases lying between them. The CDR3 consists of 15 residues. The CDR3 reads CAWSVEGSLTGELFF. The CDR3 coding sequence is TGTGCCTGGAGTGTAGAGGGCAGCCTAACCGGGGAGCTGTTTTTT.

V usage is TRBV27 and J usage is TRBJ2-6; D ambiguous. The CDR3 covers 14 residues. The V gene lost 3 bases and the J gene lost 1 base, with 4 bases spanning the gap. The germline gives CDR1 MNHEY, CDR2 SMNVEV (reference sequence). The CDR3 region has the DNA TGTGCCAGCAGTTTCCTGTCTGGGGCCAACGTCCTGACTTTC. Its protein product is CASSFLSGANVLTF.

The V and J genes are TRBV2 and TRBJ1-2, with TRBD1 as a possible D gene (5 bases). The CDR3 loop spans 14 amino acids. V was cut by 6 bases and J by 3 bases, with 14 bases left in between. Germline loops: CDR1 SNHLY, CDR2 FYNNEI. Here the CDR3 reads CASRERGGDYGYTF. CDR3 coding DNA: TGTGCCAGCAGGGAGCGGGGAGGGGACTATGGCTACACCTTC. Based on the CDR3 plus reference TRBV2 and TRBJ1-2, the full variable domain is EPEVTQTPSHQVTQMGQEVILRCVPISNHLYFYWYRQILGQKVEFLVSFYNNEISEKSEIFDDQFSVERPDGSNFTLKIRSTKLEDSAMYFCASRERGGDYGYTFGSGTRLTVV.

The V call is TRBV5-1, the J call TRBJ1-4; TRBD1 might be the D (6 bases). V shed 5 bases and J shed 3 bases, with 11 bases lying between them. This CDR3 is built from 14 residues. CDR1 and CDR2 (germline): SGHRS, YFSETQ. The CDR3 region has the DNA TGCGCCAGCAGGCGGGGGCTGGCTAATGAAAAACTGTTTTTT. This sequence encodes CASRRGLANEKLFF. The full variable domain, its missing parts supplied by reference TRBV5-1 and TRBJ1-4, is KAGVTQTPRYLIKTRGQQVTLSCSPISGHRSVSWYQQTPGQGLQFLFEYFSETQRNKGNFPGRFSGRQFSNSRSEMNVSTLELGDSALYLCASRRGLANEKLFFGSGTQLSVL.

The gene calls are TRBV6-1 and TRBJ1-6, with a tentative D call TRBD1 (5 bases). The V end lost 6 bases, the J end lost 8 bases, and 14 bases lay between the germline ends. There are 14 residues in the CDR3. Germline assignment: CDR1 MNHNS and CDR2 SASEGT. CDR3 bases: TGTGCCAGCAGGAACCCAGACAGTTATTCACCCCTCCACTTT. It yields the protein CASRNPDSYSPLHF.

This clone appeared once. The chain has TRBV7-9 and TRBJ1-2, with unresolved D. Trimming shortened V by 2 bases and J by 5 bases, and 21 bases separated the two germline ends. From germline, CDR1 is SEHNR and CDR2 FQNEAQ (reference sequence). There are 17 residues in the CDR3. CDR3 sequence reads: CASSLSSGGKAGYGYTF. The CDR3 nucleotides are TGTGCCAGCAGCTTAAGTAGTGGCGGGAAGGCGGGGTATGGCTACACCTTC.

The rearrangement joins TRBV27 to TRBJ2-3; TRBD2 matches at 13 bases. V lost 5 bases and J lost 1; bases outside the gene matches: 12. Germline loops: CDR1 MNHEY, CDR2 SMNVEV (reference sequence). The CDR3 spans 19 residues. The CDR3 DNA is TGTGCCAGCAGTCGGGGACTAGCGGGACTCCCAAGGGGCACAGATACGCAGTATTTT. Translating it yields CASSRGLAGLPRGTDTQYF.

V usage is TRBV9 and J usage is TRBJ2-7, with D possibly TRBD1 on 5 matching bases. Germline V gives CDR1 SGDLS, CDR2 YYNGEE. The germline V and J ends were trimmed by 0 bases and 2 bases, with 9 bases remaining between them. This CDR3 is built from 14 residues. Written as DNA, the CDR3 is TGTGCCAGCAGCGTAGACCAGGGCACCTACGAGCAGTACTTC. It specifies CASSVDQGTYEQYF.

V usage is TRBV6-7 and J usage is TRBJ1-2, with D uncertain. TRBV6-7 is an open reading frame, and its role is uncertain. V lost 6 bases, J lost 6 bases, and 23 bases lay in between. The CDR3 runs to 16 residues. CDR3: CASSLPSAYREDGYTF. CDR3 DNA sequence: TGTGCCAGCAGCCTACCGTCGGCTTACCGAGAGGATGGCTACACCTTC.

The rearrangement joins TRBV10-3 to TRBJ1-6; 9 bases are a match to TRBD1. V was pared by 3 bases and J by 5 bases, with 2 bases of the junction left unmatched. The CDR3 spans 15 residues. Per the germline V gene, CDR1 is ENHRY and CDR2 is SYGVKD. Here the CDR3 reads CAISDRTGDNSPLHF. The DNA for the CDR3 is TGTGCCATCAGTGATCGGACAGGGGATAATTCACCCCTCCACTTT.

The V and J genes are TRBV7-8 and TRBJ2-1, with TRBD1 matching 9 bases. The germline gives CDR1 SGHVS, CDR2 FQNEAQ. V dropped 8 bases and J dropped 5; count of bases not matched to a gene: 7. The CDR3 has 14 residues. The CDR3: CASSSGQGNNEQFF. Written as DNA, the CDR3 is TGTGCCAGCTCTTCGGGACAGGGTAACAATGAGCAGTTCTTC.

The chain joins TRBV29-1 to TRBJ2-3; 9 bases fit TRBD2. The J segment lost 3 bases and the V segment lost 3 bases, leaving 4 bases of the junction unmatched. Germline V gives CDR1 SQVTM, CDR2 ANQGSEA. CDR3 length: 14 amino acids. In DNA, the CDR3 is TGCAGCGTTGAGGGCCTAGCGGGAACAGATACGCAGTATTTT. Its protein is CSVEGLAGTDTQYF.

This clone was detected only once. The V and J genes are TRBV6-5 and TRBJ1-2; TRBD1 aligns across 11 bases. V gave up 4 bases and J gave up 8 bases; unmatched junction bases: 6. The CDR3 covers 14 residues. Germline values: CDR1 MNHEY, CDR2 SVGAGI. CDR3 residues: CASSFSGQGGGYTF. For the CDR3, the DNA is TGTGCCAGCAGTTTTTCGGGACAGGGGGGCGGCTACACCTTC.

The chain employs TRBV7-6 and TRBJ1-1; D might be TRBD1 (5 bases). Trimming removed 3 bases at V and 5 bases at J, with 10 bases between. Germline CDR1 SGHVS, CDR2 FNYEAQ. CDR3 length equals 13 residues. The CDR3 spells CASSLAGYTEAFF. CDR3 nucleotide sequence: TGTGCCAGCAGCTTGGCAGGGTATACTGAAGCTTTCTTT.

This clone was seen only once. As DNA, the CDR3 is TGTGCCAGCAGCCCTAGCGGGGGGGGCTACGAGCAGTACTTC. Its protein is CASSPSGGGYEQYF. This rearrangement joins TRBV7-2 to TRBJ2-7; 12 nucleotides match TRBD2. This CDR3 region has 14 residues. Trimming took 5 bases from V and 3 from J; bases not matched to a gene: 2. CDR1 SGHTA and CDR2 FQGNSA come from the germline V gene. Looking up the rest from reference TRBV7-2 and TRBJ2-7 gives the full variable domain: GAGVSQSPSNKVTEKGKDVELRCDPISGHTALYWYRQSLGQGLEFLIYFQGNSAPDKSGLPSDRFSAERTGGSVSTLTIQRTQQEDSAVYLCASSPSGGGYEQYFGPGTRLTVT.

The rearrangement links TRBV6-1 to TRBJ2-7; 12 positions agree with TRBD2. With V trimmed by 6 bases and J by 3 bases, 18 bases remained unmatched. This CDR3 is 19 amino acids long. Germline V gene lookup returns CDR1 MNHNS and CDR2 SASEGT. The CDR3 bases are TGTGCCAGCAGGGAACGGACAGGGTTGCTAGCGGGAGGGTACTACGAGCAGTACTTC. It specifies CASRERTGLLAGGYYEQYF.

The chain couples TRBV11-2 to TRBJ2-5, with 7 bases fitting TRBD2. The V and J ends lost 7 bases and 3 bases, in that order; junction bases with no gene match: 5. Per the germline V gene, CDR1 is SGHAT and CDR2 is FQNNGV. The CDR3 is 13 amino acids. The CDR3 nucleotides read TGTGCCAGCATGGGGGGGACGAAAGAGACCCAGTACTTC. Translated: CASMGGTKETQYF. Looking up the rest from reference TRBV11-2 and TRBJ2-5 gives the full variable domain: EAGVAQSPRYKIIEKRQSVAFWCNPISGHATLYWYQQILGQGPKLLIQFQNNGVVDDSQLPKDRFSAERLKGVDSTLKIQPAKLEDSAVYLCASMGGTKETQYFGPGTRLLVL.

V usage is TRBV18 and J usage is TRBJ1-2, with a tentative D call TRBD1 (5 bases). The V gene lost 3 bases and the J gene lost 7 bases, with 12 bases spanning the gap. Germline V gene sequence: CDR1 KGHSH, CDR2 LQKENI. The CDR3 loop spans 13 amino acids. CDR3 in amino acids: CASSPLREAGYTF. The DNA for the CDR3 is TGTGCCAGCTCACCCCTCAGGGAGGCTGGCTACACCTTC.

The chain carries TRBV12-5 and TRBJ1-1; tentative D call: TRBD1 (6 bases). CDR1 is LGHNT, CDR2 FRNRAP, per germline. The CDR3 contains 12 residues. V was trimmed by 6 bases and J by 11 bases, leaving 16 bases between them. CDR3 amino acids: CASGQEPGVAFF. CDR3 coding DNA: TGTGCTAGTGGCCAGGAGCCAGGGGTGGCTTTCTTT.

The V and J genes are TRBV6-5 and TRBJ2-2; 10 nucleotides agree with TRBD2. V shed 8 bases, J shed 4 bases, and the junction held 7 bases outside the gene matches. CDR3 size: 15 residues. CDR1 and CDR2 from the germline V gene are MNHEY and SVGAGI. The CDR3 nucleotides are TGTGCCAGCGGCCGACTAGCGGGTCGCACCGGGGAGCTGTTTTTT. As protein: CASGRLAGRTGELFF.